This entry is about one T cell receptor (beta chain). Its specific antigen is unknown. No much larger clonotype is one base removed from it; base qualities were not supplied. The sample is drawn from a study of cytomegalovirus exposure and HLA in healthy donors (dated by TCRdb to 2016 to 2017). Concerning the study at large: In an earlier analysis of under 750 of the donors, roughly 300 Gb of sequence data and 117 million unique TCR beta sequences from about 190 million T cells were reported. Roughly 300 gigabases of sequencing data and around 88 million unique TCR sequences made up an early release that covered under 750 HLA-typed donors. To predict cytomegalovirus infection status, the study combined high-throughput TCR immunosequencing, statistical association of individual TCRs with disease status, and machine learning. Every repertoire in the discovery cohort had been generated on one and the same sequencing platform. Along with the approximately 700-subject first cohort, a separate validation cohort of some 130 different subjects was used. Donor age, sex, ethnicity and CMV serostatus were compiled alongside the repertoire data. The genetic ancestry cluster associated with self-reported Caucasian donors included over 80% of the roughly 400 genotyped donors. HLA typing covered class I and class II loci at four-digit resolution. In an earlier analysis of roughly 540 of the donors, high-throughput TCR beta sequencing was used to judge whether each TCR beta V gene segment behaved as functional or pseudogenic. The study profiled the T cell repertoires of around 700 subjects by immunosequencing and related them to cytomegalovirus serostatus. Rather than drawing on any new phenotypic data, the later analysis identified candidate immune exposures from TCR beta sequences and the way those sequences occurred across donors. The number of typed donors differed by locus: about 629-640 for A, B, C, DRB1 and DQB1; some 540 for DQA1; approximately 600 for DPA1; and about 470 for DPB1. On average, over 200,000 unique TCR beta nucleotide sequences were sequenced per donor among about 400 genotyped donors of the cohort, with roughly 18% of those sequences being non-productive. The study was designed to test whether signatures of past pathogen exposure could be identified by cataloging public T cell receptors. In a later analysis, previously published TCR beta repertoires from 666 donors were re-analyzed and high-resolution HLA genotyping was added so that TCR occurrence patterns could be studied. Roughly five DR-DQ haplotypes were handled as single units for association and clustering because linkage in the cohort was strong. In a later genetic analysis, genome-wide SNP genotypes for about 55% of the 666 donors were used, and that subset was treated as a discovery cohort. Paper-wide results and their limitations: In an earlier analysis of 587 of the donors, most TCR beta V segments were observed in productive rearrangements about 87% or about 30% of the time, broadly matching IMGT annotations. At a false discovery rate of 0.05, a later analysis linked 15,000 to 20,000 TCR beta sequences to specific HLA alleles. A later genetic analysis reported fewer N-insertions in productive TCRs among donors in an Asian-associated ancestry cluster than the roughly 640-donor mean. Strong co-occurrence of HLA alleles, especially DR and DQ, made assigning TCR associations to individual alleles difficult. A further reported finding was that TCR beta sequences accurately predicted the HLA-A and HLA-B alleles for most subjects in the first cohort. Most TCR sequences were observed very rarely across donors, whereas some public TCRs were present in many individuals. It was suggested by the authors that the approach could potentially be generalized to other disease states and immunological phenotypes. V-gene and J-gene trimming of TCR beta chains was associated with a missense DCLRE1C variant in a later genetic analysis, and the association was replicated in an independent cohort. The classifier was reported to diagnose cytomegalovirus status with high specificity and sensitivity in both the original cohort and the validation cohort. The presence/absence analyses assumed that sequencing depth was roughly uniform across donors, and that assumption may not be true. Over 15 rarely observed V segments, including chromosome 9 orphons, were excluded from the earlier analysis of 550 to 700 of the donors because counts were too low. A group of highly shared sequence variants was considered likely to be a technical artifact of the sequencing pipeline. A later analysis found that TCR association rates varied across HLA loci, with DRB1 alleles showing the most associated TCRs and HLA-C alleles the fewest. A later analysis found that most CMV-associated TCR beta chains appeared HLA-restricted, with HLA associations seemingly driven largely by CMV exposure. For the cohort, immune exposure information was limited to CMV serostatus. In vitro tests confirmed that a few of the cytomegalovirus-associated TCR beta chains recognize cytomegalovirus antigens. The cohort was sequenced for TCR beta chains only, and without alpha or paired-chain data the features that could be detected were limited. A later analysis reported that several top co-occurrence clusters appeared linked to parvovirus B19, influenza, CMV and Epstein-Barr virus. Linkage disequilibrium might explain the correlated functional status among segregating V segments, but an unknown experimental factor could not be ruled out. The study gave a list of under 200 TCR beta chains associated with cytomegalovirus. Some IMGT-functional V segments, including TRBV6-2 and TRBV6-3, could not be distinguished by the 87-base-pair reads and were therefore excluded. In a later analysis, HLA-associated TCR beta chains showed more clonal expansion and lower generation probabilities than non-associated chains that were equally common. Because HLA typing was unavailable for some donors at each locus, only the typed subset was used in association tests.

The library came from the immunoSEQ multiplex PCR assay. The multiplex PCR relied on a mix of 60 forward primers for TCR Vbeta segments and 13 reverse primers for TCR Jbeta segments. The CDR3 region of rearranged TCR beta genes was amplified from genomic DNA with a multiplex PCR assay. On the Illumina HiSeq System, the amplified TCR beta libraries were sequenced as 87-base-pair reads. The authors processed their data as follows. A later analysis tallied tens of millions of unique TCR beta chains across the 600 to 700 repertoires, and some 10 million of those chains were shared by two or more donors. Raw reads were error-corrected and collapsed into unique sequences by a nearest-neighbor algorithm in which closely related sequences were merged to remove PCR and sequencing errors. Alignment of CDR3 sequences to IMGT reference sequences was used to assign V, D and J gene segments. For a sequence to be retained, at least a six-nucleotide match to both a V gene segment and a J gene segment was required. A rearrangement was called productive if the CDR3 had no stop codons and remained in frame with V and J, and every other rearrangement was called non-productive. CDR3 was defined according to IMGT convention as the region running from the second conserved V-encoded cysteine to the conserved J-encoded phenylalanine. The earlier analysis of 550 to 650 of the donors excluded any sequence lacking an unambiguous match to a single V gene segment. In an earlier analysis of 587 of the donors, a V segment was called functional when productive rearrangements were above 56.7%, and segregating when the standard deviation between donors exceeded 5%. A statistical classification framework was built to diagnose cytomegalovirus status from the catalog of TCR beta chain sequences. V and J gene assignment, in a later analysis, came from comparing TCR nucleotide sequences with IMGT/GENE-DB human TR gene sequences. A later analysis assigned CDR3 sequences and most-parsimonious VDJ recombination scenarios with the TCRdist pipeline. In a later analysis, every TCR beta chain was defined by the combination of its CDR3 amino acid sequence and its V-gene family, and reads without a unique V-gene family were dropped. In a later analysis, 450 to 600 highly shared, low-generation-probability nucleotide sequences were removed to address suspected cross-contamination and a sequencing artifact. A later analysis calculated a clonal expansion index for each public chain from normalized within-repertoire ranks of inferred template counts. A later analysis computed generation probabilities with a VDJ recombination model fitted to out-of-frame rearrangements, and checked the results against IGoR. Hypergeometric tests were used in a later analysis to score TCR-TCR, TCR-HLA and TCR-CMV co-occurrence, with a repertoire-size bias correction applied to the TCR pairs. False discovery rates were estimated in a later analysis by permuting HLA or CMV assignments 20 times. In a later analysis, co-occurring TCRs were grouped with DBSCAN, and TCRdist sequence similarity was added when clustering was performed within HLA-allele-positive subsets. Repertoires with fewer than 30,000 or more than 120,000 public chains were left out of co-occurrence clustering, as were about five repertoires with anomalous nucleotide sharing. In TCRdb, the immuneACCESS table is reduced to in-frame sequences with V and J assigned. These tables do not hold every clone; where another copy was compared, an unresolved V gene accounts for under half, and the others remain unexplained. That table furnishes V, J and clone size, whereas the DNA furnished D and trimming. This sample is represented by 130,000 to 150,000 clones; about 78% of them were singletons. Clones ranked in the top ten supply 6.5% to 7% of the sample.

The CDR3 contains 12 residues, cysteine and phenylalanine counted. This entry keeps only the CDR3 DNA: 36 bases, framed from base 1. Per the germline V gene (reference sequence), MNHEY is the CDR1 and SMNVEV is the CDR2. V and J lose 6 bases and 7 bases, and a span of 11 bases separates them. The cohort was made up of 666 healthy bone marrow donors. All cohort members were sampled while nominally healthy, although unrecorded immune exposures were likely present. The donor was CMV seropositive and belonged to the group of 250 to 350 seropositive cohort members. Each donor provided a peripheral blood sample, and peripheral blood mononuclear cells were used for TCR beta sequencing. Genomic DNA was extracted from the blood cell samples with the Qiagen DNeasy Blood Extraction Kit.

This TCR derives from a man aged 40-55 years in good health and CMV-seropositive. Source material: PBMCs. Rearrangement joined TRBV27 to TRBJ2-3; the D gene lacks a confident call. The CDR3 protein is CASSPTSNTQYF. The DNA sequence is TGTGCCAGCAGCCCCACTTCAAATACGCAGTATTTT.